The 9 T cell receptor beta chains presented below share a single source sample, sequenced in a study of cytomegalovirus exposure and HLA in healthy donors. PCR was performed using 60 Vbeta and 13 Jbeta primers. Generated by immunoSEQ multiplex PCR, the TCRdb table keeps only in-frame clones and is missing some. The table records 200,000 or so clones, 65% to 85% of them present only once. The source material was PBMCs. The receptors derive from a man aged 50 to 60 in good health and CMV-seronegative.

The rearrangement links TRBV19 to TRBJ1-1; D is possibly TRBD1 (6 bases). The V gene lost 5 bases and the J gene lost 7 bases, with 14 bases spanning the gap. The CDR3 spans 13 residues. In germline, CDR1 is LNHDA, CDR2 SQIVND (reference sequence). Written as DNA, the CDR3 is TGTGCCAGTAGTTGGGACACTACTCTTGAAGCTTTCTTT. Its protein is CASSWDTTLEAFF.

The chain employs TRBV27 and TRBJ2-2; D might be TRBD2 (5 bases). Between the trimmed V and J ends, which lost 1 base and 5 bases, there was a span of 5 bases. Germline V gene sequence: CDR1 MNHEY, CDR2 SMNVEV (reference sequence). The CDR3 length is 13 residues. DNA for the CDR3: TGTGCCAGCAGTTTATGGGAGACCGGGGAGCTGTTTTTT. This translates into CASSLWETGELFF.

The chain couples TRBV11-2 to TRBJ1-4, with 9 nucleotides matching TRBD1. The germline CDR1 and CDR2 sequences are SGHAT and FQNNGV. The CDR3 runs to 16 residues. V dropped 2 bases and J dropped 4; count of bases not matched to a gene: 5. The CDR3 DNA is TGTGCCAGCAGCTTATTTGGGGACAGGGATAATGAAAAACTGTTTTTT. This sequence encodes CASSLFGDRDNEKLFF.

The chain has TRBV14 and TRBJ1-1; weak D call: TRBD1 (5 bases). The CDR3 totals 16 residues. Trimming shortened V by 4 bases and J by 4 bases, and 19 bases separated the two germline ends. Germline assignment: CDR1 SGHDN and CDR2 FVKESK. As DNA, the CDR3 is TGTGCCAGCAGCCTCCCCTACGGGGGTTTAAGCACTGAAGCTTTCTTT. This codes for CASSLPYGGLSTEAFF.

Details on this clone: The junction shows a germline mismatch at one end, possibly a read error. The CDR3 spells CSSSLGRQGQPFHF. The CDR3 DNA reads TGTTCCAGCAGCTTAGGTCGGCAGGGCCAACCCTTCCACTTT. The chain has TRBV7-9 and TRBJ1-6; tentatively, D is TRBD1 (5 bases). This CDR3 contains 14 residues. Germline CDR1 reads SEHNR; CDR2 reads FQNEAQ (reference sequence).

In its sample, this clone was seen a few times. V is TRBV10-3 and J is TRBJ1-2, with 8 bases fitting TRBD1. J was trimmed by 7 bases and V by 9 bases; bases with no gene match: 10. This CDR3 has 13 amino acids. Germline lookup yields CDR1 ENHRY and CDR2 SYGVKD. The CDR3 DNA follows: TGTGCCATTCAGCCCGGGACAGGAAGTGGCTACACCTTC. It is translated as CAIQPGTGSGYTF.

The chain uses TRBV10-3 and TRBJ1-2, with D possibly matching TRBD1 (5 bases). Germline V CDR1 and CDR2: ENHRY, SYGVKD. The V end lost 2 bases, the J end lost 3 bases, and 7 bases lay between the germline ends. The CDR3 has 13 residues. The CDR3: CAISEGGDYGYTF. CDR3 nucleotides: TGTGCCATCAGTGAGGGGGGGGACTATGGCTACACCTTC.

The rearrangement links TRBV18 to TRBJ1-5; D is perhaps TRBD1 (6 bases). The CDR3 loop spans 16 amino acids. Trimming left V 2 bases short and J 7 bases short, with 18 bases between. From germline, CDR1 is KGHSH and CDR2 LQKENI. The DNA for the CDR3 is TGTGCCAGCTCACCAGAACAGGGACCCCCTCAGCAGCCCCAGCATTTT. This gives the protein CASSPEQGPPQQPQHF.

This clone was seen only a few times. The CDR3: CASSFAGAVGNEQFF. Written as DNA, the CDR3 is TGCGCCAGCAGCTTTGCGGGGGCGGTAGGCAATGAGCAGTTCTTC. The chain recombines TRBV5-1 with TRBJ2-1; D possibly corresponds to TRBD2 (7 bases). V lost 2 bases and J 6 bases, leaving 15 bases between the germline ends. This CDR3 region has 15 residues. Per the germline V gene, CDR1 is SGHRS and CDR2 is YFSETQ.